Each of the 17 T cell receptor beta chains below was sequenced from the same sample in a study of T-cell reconstitution after alpha-beta-depleted transplantation in children. A TCRbeta library incorporating unique molecular identifiers was prepared. TCRdb re-analysed the PCR reads in MiXCR, keeping a single row per CDR3 protein. Counted here are more than 400,000 distinct CDR3 sequences, roughly 11% occurring once; the ten biggest clones make up 11% to 15%. The source material was PBMCs, mostly from graft donor cells, sampled 180 days after TCRalphabeta/CD19-depleted stem cell transplant. These receptors all come from a female patient aged 2-15 years who had a stem cell transplant for aplastic anemia, so the T cells may come from the graft donor.

The table lists this clonotype with a few counts. The J gene is TRBJ1-1, the V gene TRBV11-2; the D is unclear. Trimming stripped 4 bases from V and 1 base from J, with 13 bases between. The germline V gene encodes CDR1 SGHAT and CDR2 FQNNGV. The CDR3 runs to 15 residues. The CDR3 reads CASSSLLTPNTEAFF. CDR3 coding DNA: TGTGCCAGCAGCTCACTCCTGACCCCGAACACTGAAGCTTTCTTT.

V usage is TRBV5-1 and J usage is TRBJ2-1, with 10 bases fitting TRBD2. Germline CDR1 SGHRS, CDR2 YFSETQ. The V segment lost 4 bases and the J segment 0 bases; nucleotides outside the gene matches: 7. This CDR3 has 17 residues. In nucleotides, the CDR3 is TGCGCCAGCAGCATAGGACTAGCGGACCTCTCCTACAATGAGCAGTTCTTC. Protein: CASSIGLADLSYNEQFF. Full variable domain (remainder filled in from reference TRBV5-1 and TRBJ2-1): KAGVTQTPRYLIKTRGQQVTLSCSPISGHRSVSWYQQTPGQGLQFLFEYFSETQRNKGNFPGRFSGRQFSNSRSEMNVSTLELGDSALYLCASSIGLADLSYNEQFFGPGTRLTVL.

This clonotype was found a few times. This chain uses TRBV5-1 with TRBJ2-1; 7 bases are shared with TRBD1. This CDR3 contains 13 residues. CDR1 and CDR2 from the germline V gene are SGHRS and YFSETQ. V shed 6 bases and J 8 bases; nucleotides not matched to a gene: 8. The CDR3 DNA sequence: TGCGCCAGCAACCGACAGGGTTGGCATGAGCAGTTCTTC. Residues: CASNRQGWHEQFF.

V gene TRBV7-2 combines with J gene TRBJ2-1; 16 bases are shared with TRBD2. CDR1 is SGHTA and CDR2 is FQGNSA in the germline V gene. The junction had 7 bases not matched to a gene; V was cut back by 2 bases and J by 15 bases. The CDR3 contains 15 residues. The CDR3 spells CASSLPGTSGRDPFF. DNA of the CDR3: TGTGCCAGCAGCTTACCCGGGACTAGCGGGAGGGACCCGTTCTTC.

This clonotype came up a few times. The rearrangement joins TRBV7-2 to TRBJ2-7; D gene ambiguous. Germline-derived CDR1 and CDR2 are SGHTA and FQGNSA. The CDR3 extends over 13 amino acids. V lost 1 base, J lost 4 bases, and 8 bases lay in between. The CDR3 here is CASSLEVTYEQYV. In DNA form, the CDR3 reads TGTGCCAGCAGCTTAGAGGTGACTTACGAGCAGTACGTC.

In nucleotides, the CDR3 is TGCGCCAGCAGCGCGGGGGCGGGTCGGACTGAAGCTTTCTTT. Translation: CASSAGAGRTEAFF. The chain couples TRBV5-1 to TRBJ1-1, with D possibly being TRBD1 (6 bases). The CDR3 runs 14 residues. Trimming removed 4 bases from V and 5 bases from J, with 15 bases in between. Looked up from germline, CDR1 is SGHRS and CDR2 is YFSETQ.

In nucleotides, the CDR3 is TGTGCCAGCAGCTTAACGCGGACAACGAGCACAGATACGCAGTATTTT. Encoded protein: CASSLTRTTSTDTQYF. The chain joins TRBV7-6 to TRBJ2-3; TRBD1 is a possible D gene (5 bases). The CDR3 consists of 16 residues. In germline, CDR1 is SGHVS, CDR2 FNYEAQ. Trimming pared 2 bases from V and 0 bases from J, leaving 12 bases between.

V is TRBV9 and J is TRBJ1-1; D is possibly TRBD1 (5 bases). The V gene lost 0 bases and the J gene lost 0 bases, with 9 bases spanning the gap. CDR3 length equals 15 residues. In germline, CDR1 is SGDLS, CDR2 YYNGEE. The CDR3: CASSVGAGLNTEAFF. The CDR3 nucleotides read TGTGCCAGCAGCGTAGGAGCAGGGCTGAACACTGAAGCTTTCTTT.

This clonotype has a handful of counts. J is TRBJ2-4 and V is TRBV7-8; D unresolved. The V gene's germline CDR1 is SGHVS and CDR2 FQNEAQ. This CDR3 is built from 17 residues. V was shortened by 0 bases and J by 0 bases, with 12 bases between the two germline ends. CDR3 protein: CASSLAADPLAKNIQYF. In nucleotides, the CDR3 is TGTGCCAGCAGCTTAGCGGCAGACCCACTAGCCAAAAACATTCAGTACTTC.

This clonotype has a handful of counts. The chain carries TRBV12-3 or TRBV12-4 and TRBJ2-1, with a weak D call TRBD2 (5 bases). This CDR3 has 11 amino acids. V lost 2 bases, J lost 13 bases, and 9 bases lay in between. The CDR3 loop reads CASSLTWTQFF. The CDR3 nucleotides are TGTGCCAGCAGTTTAACATGGACTCAGTTCTTC.

The V and J genes are TRBV6-1 and TRBJ2-4, with D unresolved. The germline CDR1 and CDR2 sequences are MNHNS and SASEGT. Trimming pared 0 bases from V and 0 bases from J, leaving 21 bases between. The CDR3 covers 20 residues. The chain's CDR3 is CASSEASKSHRPGAKNIQYF. As DNA, the CDR3 is TGTGCCAGCAGTGAAGCGAGCAAGTCACACCGACCTGGAGCCAAAAACATTCAGTACTTC.

The V and J genes are TRBV12-3 or TRBV12-4 and TRBJ1-2, with 7 nucleotides matching TRBD1. CDR3 size: 14 residues. Trimming at V came to 2 bases and at J to 6 bases, leaving 6 bases not matched to a gene. CDR3 nucleotides: TGTGCCAGCAGTTTAATCGTCAGGGGGGATGGCTACACCTTC. Encoded protein: CASSLIVRGDGYTF.

This clonotype was detected ten times or more. V usage is TRBV27 and J usage is TRBJ1-1; 7 bases align to TRBD1. Germline values: CDR1 MNHEY, CDR2 SMNVEV (reference sequence). The V segment lost 6 bases and the J segment 1 base; nucleotides outside the gene matches: 14. The CDR3 consists of 17 residues. CDR3 in amino acids: CASRPILDRPTNTEAFF. The CDR3 bases are TGTGCCAGCAGACCGATTCTGGACAGGCCCACGAACACTGAAGCTTTCTTT.

The V gene is TRBV6-6, the J gene TRBJ1-1; D remains unclear. The germline gives CDR1 MNHNY, CDR2 SVGAGI (reference sequence). The CDR3 is 13 residues long. Deletions cut 5 bases from V and 1 base from J, with 8 bases between. The CDR3 DNA follows: TGTGCCAGCAGTCAAACACCGAACACTGAAGCTTTCTTT. Its protein product is CASSQTPNTEAFF.

The genes are TRBV27 and TRBJ1-5, with D possibly matching TRBD1 (5 bases). Germline-derived CDR1 and CDR2 are MNHEY and SMNVEV (reference sequence). V dropped 2 bases and J dropped 0 bases, with 8 bases sitting between them. The CDR3 consists of 15 residues. The CDR3 nucleotides read TGTGCCAGCAGTTTAAGGGGTAATAGCAATCAGCCCCAGCATTTT. As protein: CASSLRGNSNQPQHF.

This clonotype was observed a few times. The chain carries TRBV5-5 and TRBJ2-7, with 8 bases fitting TRBD2. V dropped 0 bases and J dropped 3; count of bases not matched to a gene: 5. CDR1 is SGHKS, CDR2 YYEKEE, per germline (reference sequence). The CDR3 length is 15 residues. The CDR3 here is CASSLGSGMGYEQYV. The CDR3 DNA reads TGTGCCAGCAGCTTGGGTAGCGGGATGGGCTACGAGCAGTACGTC.

This clonotype turned up a few times. The chain's CDR3 is CASSRRAKSTGELFF. CDR3 nucleotides: TGTGCCAGCAGTCGGAGGGCGAAATCCACCGGGGAGCTGTTTTTT. The chain links TRBV6-5 to TRBJ2-2; D might be TRBD2 (6 bases). In germline, CDR1 is MNHEY, CDR2 SVGAGI. The CDR3 is 15 amino acids. V was clipped by 5 bases and J by 4 bases, with 14 bases between them.